This T cell receptor (beta chain) came from a study of cytomegalovirus exposure and HLA in healthy donors. Whole-study results and caveats: HLA allele associations emerged for around 16,000 TCR beta sequences in a later analysis, at 0.05 false discovery rate. There were some V segments, including TRBV6-2 and TRBV6-3, excluded as indistinguishable. Later on, analysis showed that most CMV-associated TCR beta chains appeared to be HLA-restricted.

V lost 5 bases to trimming and J lost 5 bases, with 10 bases between them. The CDR3 consists of 12 residues. Germline loops: CDR1 SGHRS, CDR2 YFSETQ. Concerning this clone itself: Its specificity is unknown.

The PCR was carried out with 60 Vbeta primers and 13 Jbeta primers. Data came from immunoSEQ multiplex PCR; TCRdb stores just in-frame clones and leaves some out. This sample carries some 160,000 clones, around 74% of them seen once, and the ten largest clones take roughly 1.4%. The sequencing sample was made of PBMCs. V and J are TRBV5-1 and TRBJ2-5; the D is unclear. This receptor was taken from a woman younger than 45 in good health and CMV-seronegative. The CDR3 coding sequence is TGCGCCAGCAGTACCAACTGGGAGACCCAGTACTTC. Translating it yields CASSTNWETQYF.